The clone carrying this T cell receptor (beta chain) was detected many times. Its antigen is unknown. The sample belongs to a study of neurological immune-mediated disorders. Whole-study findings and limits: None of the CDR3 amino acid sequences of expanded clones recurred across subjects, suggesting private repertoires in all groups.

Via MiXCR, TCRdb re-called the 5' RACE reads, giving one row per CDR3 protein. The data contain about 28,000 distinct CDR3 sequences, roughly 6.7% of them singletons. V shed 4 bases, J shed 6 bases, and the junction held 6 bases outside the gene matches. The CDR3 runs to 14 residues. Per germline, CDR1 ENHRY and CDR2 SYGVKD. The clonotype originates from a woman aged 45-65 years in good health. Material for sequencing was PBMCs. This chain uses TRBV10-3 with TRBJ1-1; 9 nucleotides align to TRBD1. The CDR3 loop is CAISGEDRGAEAFF. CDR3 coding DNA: TGTGCCATCAGTGGAGAGGACAGGGGCGCTGAAGCTTTCTTT.